One sample yielded the 27 T cell receptor beta chains listed below, sequenced in a study of monozygotic twins with inflammatory bowel disease. Reanalyzing the 5' RACE reads, TCRdb keeps one entry per CDR3 protein, without DNA. Its table records approximately 400,000 distinct CDR3 sequences. The sequenced sample was blood. All receptors derive from a human donor with ulcerative colitis or Crohn's disease, or a healthy co-twin of an affected twin (not recorded which).

The chain is built from TRBV29-1 and TRBJ2-1; there is no DNA to check the TCRdb D call of TRBD1. Germline CDR1 reads SQVTM; CDR2 reads ANQGSEA. CDR3 length: 12 residues. The CDR3 reads CSVVRTAGEQFF.

This rearrangement joins TRBV6-5 to TRBJ1-1; TCRdb indicates TRBD1, and absent DNA this call remains unverified. The CDR3 sequence is 13 residues long. Germline CDR1 MNHEY, CDR2 SVGAGI. CDR3: CASSPGNWGEAFF.

This chain links TRBV3-1 with TRBJ2-7. The CDR3 has 12 amino acids. Germline V CDR1 and CDR2: LGHDT, YNNKEL (reference sequence). The chain's CDR3 is CASSQGGGEQYF.

The chain carries TRBV5-5 and TRBJ1-6. CDR1 SGHKS and CDR2 YYEKEE come from the germline V gene (reference sequence). The CDR3 has 15 amino acids. This chain's CDR3 is CASSLESQRRSPLHF. The variable domain in full, with the rest retrieved from reference TRBV5-5 and TRBJ1-6, is DAGVTQSPTHLIKTRGQQVTLRCSPISGHKSVSWYQQVLGQGPQFIFQYYEKEERGRGNFPDRFSARQFPNYSSELNVNALLLGDSALYLCASSLESQRRSPLHFGNGTRLTVT.

The V and J genes are TRBV27 and TRBJ2-1; TCRdb designates TRBD1, a call that cannot be tested without DNA. Looked up from germline, CDR1 is MNHEY and CDR2 is SMNVEV (reference sequence). The CDR3 has 14 residues. The CDR3 loop reads CASRAGTGGYEQFF.

J is TRBJ2-2 and V is TRBV7-9. The germline V gene encodes CDR1 SEHNR and CDR2 FQNEAQ (reference sequence). This CDR3 is built from 12 residues. The CDR3 sequence: CASSFPAGELFF.

CDR3 in amino acids: CASSKGGAYESYGYTF. The chain links TRBV25-1 to TRBJ1-2. The CDR3 runs to 16 residues. Germline loops: CDR1 MGHDK, CDR2 SYGVNS.

V is TRBV5-1 and J is TRBJ1-2; TCRdb reports TRBD1, a call that lacks DNA to check it against. The CDR3 has 15 amino acids. The germline CDR1 and CDR2 sequences are SGHRS and YFSETQ. The CDR3 region is CASSHGTGVNYGYTF.

This chain joins TRBV7-2 and TRBJ2-5; TCRdb's D call, TRBD1, is unchecked because there is no DNA. The germline CDR1 and CDR2 sequences are SGHTA and FQGNSA. CDR3 size: 15 residues. The CDR3 loop reads CATSGGEGRLETQYF.

The chain combines TRBV5-1 with TRBJ2-5; TCRdb names TRBD1, which stays unverified in the absence of DNA. Germline V gives CDR1 SGHRS, CDR2 YFSETQ. The CDR3 length is 15 residues. The chain's CDR3 is CASSLTGTGRETQYF.

V gene TRBV20-1 combines with J gene TRBJ2-3; the TCRdb D gene call, TRBD2, has no DNA to confirm it. CDR1 is DFQATT and CDR2 is SNEGSKA in the germline V gene (reference sequence). The CDR3 is 14 amino acids. This CDR3 is CSAEESGLTDTQYF.

The CDR3 loop is CASSFVRGDYGYTF. The V and J genes are TRBV11-2 and TRBJ1-2; without DNA, the TCRdb call of TRBD1 cannot be checked. Germline CDR1 reads SGHAT; CDR2 reads FQNNGV. CDR3 length equals 14 residues. The whole variable domain, filled in from reference TRBV11-2 and TRBJ1-2, reads EAGVAQSPRYKIIEKRQSVAFWCNPISGHATLYWYQQILGQGPKLLIQFQNNGVVDDSQLPKDRFSAERLKGVDSTLKIQPAKLEDSAVYLCASSFVRGDYGYTFGSGTRLTVV.

The chain uses TRBV7-2 and TRBJ1-4; TCRdb's D gene call, TRBD1, goes unchecked for lack of DNA. The CDR3 is made up of 15 amino acids. Germline V CDR1 and CDR2: SGHTA, FQGNSA. The CDR3 loop reads CASSLARGTNEKLFF.

The chain combines TRBV11-1 with TRBJ1-1; TCRdb proposes TRBD1, but this gene call is untestable without DNA. Germline CDR1 is SGHAT and CDR2 is FQDESV (reference sequence). This CDR3 comprises 18 residues. CDR3 region: CASSYSFGQGRVNTEAFF.

The chain couples TRBV3-1 to TRBJ2-5. CDR1 and CDR2 (germline): LGHDT, YNNKEL (reference sequence). The CDR3 is 12 amino acids. The CDR3 loop is CASSPTSATQYF.

V usage is TRBV4-1 and J usage is TRBJ1-5. This CDR3 spans 13 amino acids. Germline V gene data show CDR1 as MGHRA and CDR2 as YSYEKL. CDR3 region: CASSQGAYQPQHF.

The gene calls are TRBV7-9 and TRBJ2-6; the TCRdb D gene call, TRBD1, has no DNA to confirm it. CDR3 length equals 15 residues. Germline lookup yields CDR1 SEHNR and CDR2 FQNEAQ (reference sequence). CDR3 region: CASSSAGKGANVLTF. Using reference TRBV7-9 and TRBJ2-6 for the parts outside the CDR3, the full variable domain is DTGVSQNPRHKITKRGQNVTFRCDPISEHNRLYWYRQTLGQGPEFLTYFQNEAQLEKSRLLSDRFSAERPKGSFSTLEIQRTEQGDSAMYLCASSSAGKGANVLTFGAGSRLTVL.

The chain uses TRBV5-1 and TRBJ2-3; TCRdb's D gene call, TRBD2, goes unchecked for lack of DNA. This CDR3 region has 16 residues. The germline V gene encodes CDR1 SGHRS and CDR2 YFSETQ. The CDR3 sequence: CASSIGSNTPTDTQYF.

This rearrangement joins TRBV20-1 to TRBJ2-1; the TCRdb call, TRBD2, lacks DNA for checking. CDR3 length: 16 residues. The germline V gene encodes CDR1 DFQATT and CDR2 SNEGSKA (reference sequence). The CDR3 protein is CSAIPNWRAHVNEQFF.

V gene TRBV5-1 combines with J gene TRBJ1-5; the TRBD1 assignment by TCRdb is unverifiable without DNA. CDR3 size: 15 residues. In germline, CDR1 is SGHRS, CDR2 YFSETQ. The CDR3 region is CASSLEGTGTQPQHF.

The chain has TRBV18 and TRBJ1-1. The CDR3 contains 14 residues. CDR1 is KGHSH and CDR2 is LQKENI in the germline V gene. The CDR3 protein is CASSAGAMNTEAFF.

This chain uses TRBV5-1 with TRBJ1-2; TCRdb lists TRBD1, though no DNA is available to test this call. CDR3 length: 14 residues. The germline V gene encodes CDR1 SGHRS and CDR2 YFSETQ. The CDR3 is CASTGTGGLYGYTF.

The V call is TRBV7-9, the J call TRBJ1-4; TCRdb's D gene call, TRBD1, goes unchecked for lack of DNA. Germline V lookup: CDR1 SEHNR, CDR2 FQNEAQ (reference sequence). This CDR3 has 15 residues. This chain's CDR3 is CASSDRDLANEKLFF.

The chain uses TRBV2 and TRBJ1-1. The germline V gene has CDR1 SNHLY and CDR2 FYNNEI. The CDR3 extends over 12 amino acids. The CDR3 protein is CASSEQNTEAFF.

The CDR3: CASNPGQGYNEQFF. The chain is built from TRBV6-1 and TRBJ2-1; with no DNA, the TCRdb D assignment of TRBD1 cannot be verified. The CDR3 spans 14 residues. Germline CDR1 and CDR2: MNHNS and SASEGT.

This rearrangement joins TRBV6-2 or TRBV6-3 to TRBJ2-6. CDR3 size: 15 residues. In germline, CDR1 is MNHEY, CDR2 SVGEGT. The CDR3 here is CASSYPFSGANVLTF.

The chain joins TRBV5-1 to TRBJ2-1; the D call from TCRdb, TRBD2, cannot be confirmed without DNA. CDR3 length equals 16 residues. Germline values: CDR1 SGHRS, CDR2 YFSETQ. The CDR3 region is CASSLGVPLVGDEQFF.